The entry that follows covers one T cell receptor (beta chain) sequence. These data are taken from a study of cytotoxic CD8 clonotypes in ibrutinib-treated CLL. Some clones are missing from TCRdb's copy, which holds only in-frame ones; the method was immunoSEQ multiplex PCR. This table has about 140,000 clones, around 93% appearing once. This receptor was taken from a human donor with chronic lymphocytic leukemia. Source: PBMCs, taken after 12 months of ibrutinib treatment.

The chain's CDR3 is CASSVQGAYEQYF. The DNA for the CDR3 is TGTGCCAGCAGTGTTCAGGGGGCCTACGAGCAGTACTTC. J is TRBJ2-7 and V is TRBV6-1; TRBD1 matches 7 bases. With 4 bases clipped from V and 2 bases from J, the junction kept 2 bases outside the gene matches. Germline assignment: CDR1 MNHNS and CDR2 SASEGT. This CDR3 is 13 amino acids long.